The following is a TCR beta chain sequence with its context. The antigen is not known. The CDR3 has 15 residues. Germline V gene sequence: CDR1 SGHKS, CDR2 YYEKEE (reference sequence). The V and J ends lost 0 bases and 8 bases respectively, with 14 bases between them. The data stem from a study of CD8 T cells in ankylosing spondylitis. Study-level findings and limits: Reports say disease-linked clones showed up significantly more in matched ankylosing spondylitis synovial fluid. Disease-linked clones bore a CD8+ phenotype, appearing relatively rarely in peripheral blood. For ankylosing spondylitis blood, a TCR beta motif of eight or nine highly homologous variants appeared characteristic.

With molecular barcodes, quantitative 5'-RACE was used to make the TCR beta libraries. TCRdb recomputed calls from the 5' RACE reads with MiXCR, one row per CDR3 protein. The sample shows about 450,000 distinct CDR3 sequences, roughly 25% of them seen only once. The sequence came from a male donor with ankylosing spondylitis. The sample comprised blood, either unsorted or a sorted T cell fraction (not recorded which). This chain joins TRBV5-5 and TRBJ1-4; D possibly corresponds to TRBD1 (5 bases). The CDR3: CASSLVSRVGEKLFF. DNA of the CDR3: TGTGCCAGCAGCTTGGTATCCAGGGTCGGCGAAAAACTGTTTTTT.